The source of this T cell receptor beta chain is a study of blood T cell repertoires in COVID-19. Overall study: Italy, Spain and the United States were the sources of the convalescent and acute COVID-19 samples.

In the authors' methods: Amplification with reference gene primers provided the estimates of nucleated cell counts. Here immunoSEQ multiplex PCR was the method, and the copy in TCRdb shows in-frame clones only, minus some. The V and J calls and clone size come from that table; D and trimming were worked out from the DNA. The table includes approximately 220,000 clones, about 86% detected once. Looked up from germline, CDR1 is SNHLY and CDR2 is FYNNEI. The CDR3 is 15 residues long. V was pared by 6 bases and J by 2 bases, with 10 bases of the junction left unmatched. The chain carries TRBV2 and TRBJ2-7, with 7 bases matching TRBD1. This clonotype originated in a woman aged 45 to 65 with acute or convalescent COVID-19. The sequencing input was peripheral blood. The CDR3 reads CASSKQGLLPYEQYF. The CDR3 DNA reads TGTGCCAGCAGCAAACAGGGGCTACTACCCTACGAGCAGTACTTC.